This TCR beta chain was recovered during a study of T-cell memory formation after mild COVID-19 (dated by TCRdb to about 2021). Context from the whole study: Most TCR sequence clusters were specific to one of the two donors. Longitudinal TCRalpha and TCRbeta repertoire sequencing tracked T-cell clones expanding and contracting after mild COVID-19 in a couple of donors. Two young, previously healthy adult volunteers, one female and one male, were included in the cohort.

The reads were generated on an Illumina NovaSeq 6000. cDNA libraries for TCRalpha and TCRbeta were prepared by 5'RACE using constant-segment primers, with sample barcodes and unique molecular identifiers added. RNA was extracted from every sample with Trizol reagent. Libraries were amplified in two PCR steps, with a second sample barcode and Illumina TruSeq adapters added in the second step. Libraries were sequenced on an Illumina NovaSeq with 2 x 150 bp paired-end reads. Processing in the source paper ran as follows. Reads were demultiplexed and collapsed into UMI-guided consensus sequences with migec v1.2.7. Using mixcr v2.1.11, UMI consensuses were aligned to TRA and TRB V and J templates and then assembled into clonotypes. A clonotype was counted as expanded or contracted only if both edgeR and NoisET called the change significant, with noise models trained on biological replicates. For edgeR calls, the cutoffs were a false discovery rate-adjusted p below 0.01 and a log2 fold-change threshold of 1. As an exploratory analysis of dynamics, PCA with hierarchical clustering was applied to max-normalized trajectories of the 1000 most abundant clonotypes. Separately sequenced CD4+ and CD8+ repertoires were used to assign the CD4 or CD8 phenotype of responding clones. TCRdb reprocessed the public reads (quality trimming at Q25 with fastp, clone calling with MiXCR) and kept in-frame beta chains. Records with the same CDR3 protein are collapsed into one entry carrying the most frequent genes and DNA. The V and J calls here are based on TCRdb, not the publication. For this sample there are under 200,000 distinct CDR3 sequences; roughly 28% appear just once. The ten largest clones take up 12% of the sample.

General study outcomes and caveats: Only a couple of mild cases were covered in the study, and larger cohorts including severe cases with pre-infection samples were considered necessary. Whether the second-wave clones peaking on day 37 were SARS-CoV-2 specific was not confirmed. Balanced CD4/CD8 phenotypes were observed for clones contracting from day 15 to 85, whereas a bias towards CD4+ was observed for a second wave of clones expanding from day 15 to 37. Some responding clones were found in pre-infection memory, which suggests that pre-existing cross-reactive memory T cells took part in the SARS-CoV-2 response. Contracting CD4+ clones turned up mainly in the CM and EM memory subsets, whereas EMRA was where CD8+ clones were enriched.

This clonotype was observed a handful of times. Its target antigen remains unknown. The sample holds no much larger clone one base away, and base qualities are not on file. CDR1 LGHNA and CDR2 YSLEER are derived from the germline V gene. V loses 4 bases of germline sequence and J loses 6 bases, and the interval between the two ends is 19 bases. The CDR3 sequence holds 15 residues, the cysteine and phenylalanine included. Only CDR3 DNA is held: 45 bases, read in frame from base 1. Ficoll-Paque density gradient centrifugation was used to isolate PBMCs. The TCR originated in an adult woman who had mild COVID-19 (a few samples of this study predate the infection). The sample titles of this study are shuffled in the database, so cell type and time point are left out; the donor was told from shared clones. The rearrangement joined TRBV4-3 to TRBJ2-7, and perhaps TRBD2 as D gene, on 5 matching bases. Sequenced input: PBMCs or a T cell subset sorted from them (not recorded which). The CDR3 reads CASSRTRGHLGEQYF. The sequenced DNA is TGCGCCAGCAGCCGAACTAGAGGGCATCTTGGCGAGCAGTACTTC.